These 9 T cell receptor beta chains were all obtained from the same sample, sequenced in a study of cytomegalovirus exposure and HLA in healthy donors. The PCR used 60 Vbeta and 13 Jbeta primers. The data were produced by immunoSEQ multiplex PCR, yet TCRdb's version contains in-frame clones alone and is incomplete. The repertoire consists of about 150,000 clones, with around 73% occurring once and the leading ten covering over 1.1%. The material sequenced was PBMCs. The receptors come from a male donor in good health and CMV-seronegative.

Comment on this clone: Other DNA sequences of this sample code for an identical CDR3. The CDR3 DNA is TGTGCCAGCAGCTTACAAGGGGGTGATACTGAAGCTTTCTTT. Its protein product is CASSLQGGDTEAFF. The chain is built from TRBV7-2 and TRBJ1-1; D possibly corresponds to TRBD1 (6 bases). The V end lost 2 bases, the J end lost 5 bases, and 12 bases lay between the germline ends. CDR1 SGHTA and CDR2 FQGNSA come from the germline V gene. This CDR3 is 14 amino acids long.

The V and J genes are TRBV14 and TRBJ1-2; D perhaps matches TRBD1 (6 bases). Germline CDR1 reads SGHDN; CDR2 reads FVKESK. The CDR3 has 15 amino acids. V gave up 0 bases and J gave up 4 bases, with 12 bases separating them. CDR3 DNA: TGTGCCAGCAGCCAAGATAGGGGGAAAGTCTATGGCTACACCTTC. It specifies CASSQDRGKVYGYTF. The full variable domain, completed using reference TRBV14 and TRBJ1-2, is EAGVTQFPSHSVIEKGQTVTLRCDPISGHDNLYWYRRVMGKEIKFLLHFVKESKQDESGMPNNRFLAERTGGTYSTLKVQPAELEDSGVYFCASSQDRGKVYGYTFGSGTRLTVV.

The rearrangement uses TRBV28 and TRBJ1-3; possible D gene TRBD1, 6 bases. With 5 bases removed from V and 0 bases from J, the gap between germline ends came to 17 bases. The CDR3 covers 17 residues. Germline V gene sequence: CDR1 MDHEN, CDR2 SYDVKM. The CDR3, as DNA: TGTGCCAGCAGTCTTCCCGGGACACTAAGCTCTGGAAACACCATATATTTT. Translation: CASSLPGTLSSGNTIYF.

The CDR3 sequence: CASSQATEITGELFF. The CDR3 nucleotides are TGCGCCAGCAGCCAAGCAACAGAAATCACCGGGGAGCTGTTTTTT. V and J are TRBV4-1 and TRBJ2-2, with unresolved D. Looked up from germline, CDR1 is MGHRA and CDR2 is YSYEKL. The ends were cut back, 1 base at V and 4 bases at J, with 10 bases in the middle. The CDR3 extends over 15 amino acids.

Only one count was recorded for this clone. This chain links TRBV19 with TRBJ1-1; D is uncertain. The V end was cut by 4 bases, the J end by 0 bases, with 9 bases between. The germline CDR1 and CDR2 sequences are LNHDA and SQIVND (reference sequence). The CDR3 is 14 amino acids. CDR3 DNA sequence: TGTGCCAGTAGTACGGGAACGGTGAACACTGAAGCTTTCTTT. It is translated as CASSTGTVNTEAFF.

This clone came up once. The chain carries TRBV13 and TRBJ1-1, with TRBD1 identical over 9 bases. Unmatched junction bases numbered 4, after V lost 0 bases and J lost 2 bases. The CDR3 extends over 16 amino acids. Looked up from germline, CDR1 is PRHDT and CDR2 is FYEKMQ (reference sequence). The CDR3 protein is CASSLGGDRANTEAFF. As DNA, the CDR3 is TGTGCCAGCAGCTTAGGGGGGGACAGGGCTAACACTGAAGCTTTCTTT.

V is TRBV2 and J is TRBJ2-7; 11 bases align to TRBD2. This CDR3 has 14 amino acids. Per the germline V gene, CDR1 is SNHLY and CDR2 is FYNNEI. The ends lost 6 bases at V and 3 bases at J; junction bases unmatched: 4. CDR3 residues: CASRPGTSGYEQYF. CDR3 in DNA: TGTGCCAGCAGACCCGGGACTAGCGGCTACGAGCAGTACTTC.

The V and J genes are TRBV27 and TRBJ2-5, with 7 bases that match TRBD2. CDR1 is MNHEY, CDR2 SMNVEV, per germline (reference sequence). Losses at the gene ends were 6 bases for V and 5 bases for J; bases not matched to a gene: 6. The CDR3 consists of 13 residues. CDR3 DNA sequence: TGTGCCAGCAGGGTAGCGGGTCGGGAGACCCAGTACTTC. As protein: CASRVAGRETQYF.

The genes are TRBV28 and TRBJ2-7; 9 bases match TRBD2. Trimming took 6 bases from V and 4 from J; bases not matched to a gene: 4. The germline V gene encodes CDR1 MDHEN and CDR2 SYDVKM. The CDR3 is made up of 13 amino acids. In DNA, the CDR3 is TGTGCCAGCAGGTTAGCGGGAGTTTACGAGCAGTACTTC. It is translated as CASRLAGVYEQYF.